The 2 T cell receptor beta chains presented below share a single source sample, sequenced in a study of blood T cell repertoires in COVID-19. The assay was immunoSEQ multiplex PCR, and TCRdb's table has in-frame clones only and misses some. The profile covers some 180,000 clones, with approximately 88% appearing a single time and 5.5% to 8% taken by the ten largest. The sequenced sample was peripheral blood. The origin of the receptors is a woman between 35 and 50 years old with COVID-19, enrolled during active disease.

The chain combines TRBV6-4 with TRBJ1-2; a weak D match, TRBD1 (6 bases). CDR1 MRHNA and CDR2 SNTAGT come from the germline V gene. V lost 4 bases to trimming and J lost 8 bases, with 26 bases between them. The CDR3 covers 17 residues. In nucleotides, the CDR3 is TGTGCCAGCAGTGCGTTTTCCGGGACAAGGGGCTTCTCAGGCTACACCTTC. It encodes CASSAFSGTRGFSGYTF.

V and J are TRBV5-1 and TRBJ2-7; a possible D gene is TRBD1 (6 bases). The CDR3 length is 14 residues. Germline loops: CDR1 SGHRS, CDR2 YFSETQ. The V end lost 3 bases, the J end lost 1 base, and 11 bases lay between the germline ends. As DNA, the CDR3 is TGCGCCAGCAGCTCCTTAGGGGGTTCCTACGAGCAGTACTTC. As protein: CASSSLGGSYEQYF.